One sample yielded the 18 T cell receptor beta chains listed below, sequenced in a study of CD8 T cells in Susac syndrome. Random hexamers served to reverse transcribe roughly 0.5 to 1 ug RNA. TCRdb called the immunoSEQ multiplex PCR reads again in MiXCR, with one record for every CDR3 protein. The data show 100,000 to 150,000 distinct CDR3 sequences, approximately 93% seen once. Material: CD8+ T cells from PBMCs. All receptors derive from a human donor with multiple sclerosis.

The chain carries TRBV7-6 and TRBJ2-1, with 10 bases fitting TRBD1. Trimming cost V 5 bases and J 3 bases; bases outside gene matches: 7. The V gene's germline CDR1 is SGHVS and CDR2 FNYEAQ. This CDR3 spans 16 amino acids. CDR3 region: CASSPRDRGNYNEQFF. The DNA of the CDR3 is TGTGCCAGCAGCCCCCGGGACAGGGGCAACTACAATGAGCAGTTCTTC.

The genes are TRBV13 and TRBJ2-1; D is perhaps TRBD1 or TRBD2 (6 bases each). The CDR3 runs 13 residues. Trimming shortened V by 6 bases and J by 7 bases, and 13 bases separated the two germline ends. Germline CDR1 and CDR2: PRHDT and FYEKMQ (reference sequence). CDR3 region: CASRGGPSNEQFF. CDR3 nucleotides: TGTGCCAGCAGGGGGGGCCCCTCTAATGAGCAGTTCTTC.

This chain joins TRBV24-1 and TRBJ2-1; TRBD1 aligns across 8 bases. V gave up 4 bases and J gave up 8 bases; unmatched junction bases: 3. From germline, CDR1 is KGHDR and CDR2 SFDVKD. The length of the CDR3 is 13 residues. The CDR3 protein is CATSDLRGHEQFF. DNA for the CDR3: TGTGCCACCAGTGACCTCAGGGGGCATGAGCAGTTCTTC.

The CDR3 nucleotides are TGTGCCAGCAGCTTAGTGAGGCCCGGGGGGGATACGCAGTATTTT. Amino acids: CASSLVRPGGDTQYF. V is TRBV7-2 and J is TRBJ2-3; 7 bases agree with TRBD2. CDR1 is SGHTA and CDR2 is FQGNSA in the germline V gene. The CDR3 spans 15 residues. J was trimmed by 6 bases and V by 1 base; bases with no gene match: 7.

The chain is built from TRBV11-3 and TRBJ2-7; possibly TRBD1 for D (6 bases). Per germline, CDR1 SGHNT and CDR2 YENEEA. Trimming removed 5 bases from V and 2 bases from J, with 16 bases in between. The CDR3 totals 15 residues. Here the CDR3 reads CASSVGGRQTYEQYF. As DNA, the CDR3 is TGTGCCAGCAGCGTAGGGGGTAGACAGACCTACGAGCAGTACTTC.

This chain joins TRBV6-2 or TRBV6-3 and TRBJ2-7, with 8 bases aligning to TRBD2. CDR1 MNHEY and CDR2 SVGEGT come from the germline V gene. This CDR3 has 15 amino acids. The V and J ends lost 6 bases and 2 bases, in that order; junction bases with no gene match: 9. The CDR3 DNA sequence: TGTGCCAGCAGAAAAGAGACTAGCGCAACCTACGAGCAGTACGTC. It is translated as CASRKETSATYEQYV.

The V and J genes are TRBV5-4 and TRBJ2-7; D unclear. Germline-derived CDR1 and CDR2 are SGHNT and YYREEE (reference sequence). V was trimmed by 0 bases and J by 2 bases, leaving 12 bases between them. The CDR3 contains 15 residues. DNA of the CDR3: TGTGCCAGCAGCTTGGACAGAGGCAGGACCTACGAGCAGTACTTC. This sequence encodes CASSLDRGRTYEQYF.

The rearrangement joins TRBV12-3 or TRBV12-4 to TRBJ2-3, with 13 bases matching TRBD2. The CDR3 is made up of 17 amino acids. The junction had 10 bases not matched to a gene; V was cut back by 6 bases and J by 4 bases. CDR3 residues: CASRPPGLAGVSDTQYF. The CDR3 DNA reads TGTGCCAGCAGGCCTCCCGGACTAGCGGGAGTTTCAGATACGCAGTATTTT.

The rearrangement joins TRBV28 to TRBJ1-6; unclear D gene. The germline V and J ends were trimmed by 4 bases and 9 bases, with 7 bases remaining between them. The CDR3 has 12 residues. Germline CDR1 MDHEN, CDR2 SYDVKM. CDR3 sequence reads: CASSSEGSPLHF. The CDR3 DNA follows: TGTGCCAGCAGTTCCGAGGGTTCACCCCTCCACTTT. Drawing the rest from reference TRBV28 and TRBJ1-6, the complete variable domain is DVKVTQSSRYLVKRTGEKVFLECVQDMDHENMFWYRQDPGLGLRLIYFSYDVKMKEKGDIPEGYSVSREKKERFSLILESASTNQTSMYLCASSSEGSPLHFGNGTRLTVT.

This chain joins TRBV12-3 or TRBV12-4 and TRBJ1-1, with a possible D match to TRBD1 (5 bases). The CDR3 runs to 12 residues. V shed 8 bases and J shed 7 bases, with 14 bases lying between them. CDR3 loop: CASGGGVGEAFF. The CDR3 DNA reads as TGTGCCAGCGGAGGAGGGGTTGGTGAAGCTTTCTTT.

This clonotype was detected only once. The genes are TRBV7-2 and TRBJ1-4; D uncertain. The CDR3 has 16 residues. Germline CDR1 is SGHTA and CDR2 is FQGNSA. V was trimmed by 5 bases and J by 4 bases, leaving 17 bases between them. The CDR3 reads CASSPTSTYVNEKLFF. The CDR3 DNA sequence: TGTGCCAGCAGCCCTACATCGACTTATGTTAATGAAAAACTGTTTTTT.

Only a few counts were recorded for this clonotype. The chain uses TRBV13 and TRBJ1-1, with TRBD1 as a possible D gene (6 bases). This CDR3 comprises 15 residues. From germline, CDR1 is PRHDT and CDR2 FYEKMQ (reference sequence). V lost 5 bases and J lost 5, with 18 bases in between. The DNA for the CDR3 is TGTGCCAGCAGCCCCTCCTGGGGGGCGGGGACTGAAGCTTTCTTT. Translating gives CASSPSWGAGTEAFF.

The rearrangement uses TRBV6-1 and TRBJ2-7; the match to TRBD2 covers 9 bases. The germline V gene encodes CDR1 MNHNS and CDR2 SASEGT. Trimming took 4 bases from V and 3 from J; bases not matched to a gene: 13. The CDR3 covers 17 residues. CDR3 sequence reads: CASSVTGTSAGGYEQYV. The DNA of the CDR3 is TGTGCCAGCAGTGTCACCGGGACATCAGCGGGAGGCTACGAGCAGTACGTC.

The J gene is TRBJ1-1, the V gene TRBV29-1, with D hard to call. CDR3 length equals 13 residues. The germline CDR1 and CDR2 sequences are SQVTM and ANQGSEA. V was cut by 5 bases and J by 6 bases, with 16 bases left in between. The CDR3 nucleotides are TGCAGCGTTTTTCAGGCAGCCCGTCCTGAAGCTTTCTTT. Translating gives CSVFQAARPEAFF.

The chain has TRBV3-1 and TRBJ1-4; D not certain. CDR3 length equals 15 residues. Germline CDR1 reads LGHDT; CDR2 reads YNNKEL (reference sequence). Trimming took off 4 bases at V and 6 bases at J, with 15 bases between the two ends. Here the CDR3 reads CASSPTIATDEKLFF. CDR3 in DNA: TGTGCCAGCAGCCCGACAATAGCGACGGATGAAAAACTGTTTTTT.

J is TRBJ2-5 and V is TRBV5-1; possibly TRBD1 for D (7 bases). Deletions cut 1 base from V and 5 bases from J, with 12 bases between. Germline lookup yields CDR1 SGHRS and CDR2 YFSETQ. This CDR3 spans 14 amino acids. Written as DNA, the CDR3 is TGCGCCAGCAGCTTGACAGGGGAGGCCGAGACCCAGTACTTC. This translates into CASSLTGEAETQYF.

CDR3 DNA: TGTGCCAGCAGCGGGCCGGGACTAGCGGGGGTCCCGGGCGGGGAGCTGTTTTTT. Its protein product is CASSGPGLAGVPGGELFF. The chain recombines TRBV4-2 with TRBJ2-2; 14 bases fit TRBD2. The CDR3 runs to 18 residues. Losses at the gene ends were 5 bases for V and 7 bases for J; bases not matched to a gene: 12. Germline CDR1 is LGHNA and CDR2 is YNFKEQ.

The chain employs TRBV7-9 and TRBJ2-7, with 8 bases aligning to TRBD2. The CDR3 is 15 amino acids. Germline trimming cut 4 bases from V and 7 bases from J; bases unmatched to any gene: 12. Germline V gene sequence: CDR1 SEHNR, CDR2 FQNEAQ (reference sequence). In DNA form, the CDR3 reads TGTGCCAGCAGCTCGATGGCAGCGGGAGTGGGGGAGCAGTACGTC. Translating gives CASSSMAAGVGEQYV.